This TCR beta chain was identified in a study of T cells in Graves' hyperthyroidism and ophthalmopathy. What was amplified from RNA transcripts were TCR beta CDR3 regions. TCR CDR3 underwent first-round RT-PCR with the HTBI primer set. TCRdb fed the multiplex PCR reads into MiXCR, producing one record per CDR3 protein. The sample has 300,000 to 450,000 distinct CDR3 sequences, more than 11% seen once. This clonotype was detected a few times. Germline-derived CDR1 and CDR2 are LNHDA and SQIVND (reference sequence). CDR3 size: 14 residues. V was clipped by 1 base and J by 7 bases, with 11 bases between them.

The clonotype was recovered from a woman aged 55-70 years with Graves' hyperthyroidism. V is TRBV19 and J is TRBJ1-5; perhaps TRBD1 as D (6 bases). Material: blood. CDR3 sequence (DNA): TGTGCCAGTAGTATAGTGCAGGGGAGACAGCCCCAGCATTTT. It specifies CASSIVQGRQPQHF.